A selection of T cell receptor beta chains follows, all from one sample in a study of T cell responses to AZD1222 COVID-19 vaccine. TCRdb's table, derived via immunoSEQ multiplex PCR, lists solely in-frame clones and lacks some. The sample has some 200,000 clones, approximately 90% seen once; the top ten hold 3.4%. The specimen was peripheral blood, collected 28 days after the second AZD1222 dose. Every receptor here comes from an adult who received the AZD1222 COVID-19 vaccine. Each CDR3 is given with its conserved first and last residue.

V,J,CDR3
TRBV5-5,TRBJ1-1,CASNLAGGGTEAFF
TRBV6-5,TRBJ1-2,CASSSQGNYGYTF
TRBV9,TRBJ2-1,CASSVALLAGDLDEQFF
TRBV6-5,TRBJ1-2,CASSLTGYRAYTF
TRBV5-4,TRBJ2-2,CASSLGLRGELFF
TRBV2,TRBJ1-1,CASSDRGRGTEAFF
TRBV14,TRBJ1-4,CASSQEGTSINEKLFF
TRBV30,TRBJ1-1,CAWTEGRSTEAFF
TRBV19,TRBJ2-7,CASSIRRDSYEQYF
TRBV4-1,TRBJ1-5,CASSQEWGDQPQHF
TRBV5-1,TRBJ2-5,CASSTSGQGETQYF
TRBV18,TRBJ1-1,CASSARETEAFF
TRBV5-6,TRBJ1-2,CASSLADRGQGYTF
TRBV5-4,TRBJ2-1,CASSVPTGPGNEQFF
TRBV3-1/TRBV3-2,TRBJ2-2,CASSLGSTGELFF
TRBV6-1,TRBJ2-1,CASSGAVELAGTPNEQFF
TRBV5-4,TRBJ2-1,CASSKLYNEQFF
TRBV5-1,TRBJ2-2,CASSLPAGPTGELFF
TRBV9,TRBJ2-7,CASSPPGASTSYEQYF
TRBV18,TRBJ1-1,CASSPVGTGLLNTEAFF
TRBV7-9,TRBJ1-1,CASSKWTGDTEAFF
TRBV15,TRBJ2-5,CATSRDVGQPSVTQYF
TRBV2,TRBJ2-7,CASSVGRIIEQYF
TRBV7-2,TRBJ2-3,CASSRRDWTDTQYF
TRBV5-1,TRBJ2-3,CASSWDLGNTQYF
TRBV30,TRBJ2-2,CAWTRLAGELFF
TRBV29-1,TRBJ2-1,CSVGGEEQFF
TRBV6-2/TRBV6-3,TRBJ1-1,CASSSGVEAFF
TRBV6-5,TRBJ2-3,CASSPRQGAEDTQYF